The 17 T cell receptor beta chains in this list originate from one sample, sequenced in a study of T cells after yellow fever vaccination (dated by TCRdb to about 2019). According to the study, the label for this sample's treatment or condition signals: live attenuated yellow fever vaccine strain. To prepare the library, 5' RACE was applied. Sequenced on an Illumina HiSeq 2500. Starting from the raw public reads, TCRdb applied fastp trimming at Q25, assembled clones with MiXCR and retained in-frame beta chains. For every CDR3 protein sequence, its rows merge into one entry that carries the most common genes and DNA. A total of some 550,000 distinct CDR3 sequences appear in this sample, around 21% of them only once. About 13% of the sample goes to the ten largest clones. Sequences were derived from PBMCs, sampled 15 days after the yellow fever booster vaccination. These receptors all come from a man aged 30 to 45 who received the YFV17D yellow fever vaccine.

CDR3 sequence (DNA): TGCAGTGCTAGGGGCGGGGCCCGGGTCCCTTCCTATGGCTACACCTTC. It yields the protein CSARGGARVPSYGYTF. This chain connects TRBV20-1 to TRBJ1-2; possibly TRBD1 for D (5 bases). V was pared by 3 bases and J by 4 bases, with 21 bases between. This CDR3 spans 16 amino acids. Germline CDR1 reads DFQATT; CDR2 reads SNEGSKA (reference sequence).

The chain joins TRBV10-3 to TRBJ2-2; D remains ambiguous. V dropped 6 bases and J dropped 6 bases, with 5 bases sitting between them. This CDR3 contains 11 residues. Germline V gene data show CDR1 as ENHRY and CDR2 as SYGVKD. Here the CDR3 DNA reads TGTGCCATCAGGGAAGCCGGGGAGCTGTTTTTT. Translation gives CAIREAGELFF.

Only a few counts were recorded for this clonotype. J is TRBJ2-1 and V is TRBV28; the D is unclear. The CDR3 length is 15 residues. Germline V gene lookup returns CDR1 MDHEN and CDR2 SYDVKM. V was pared by 2 bases and J by 5 bases, with 13 bases between. CDR3: CASSLRWGRDNEQFF. The CDR3, as DNA: TGTGCCAGCAGTTTAAGGTGGGGTCGCGACAATGAGCAGTTCTTC.

A few counts support this clonotype. V and J are TRBV29-1 and TRBJ2-7, with 8 bases identical to TRBD1. J lost 4 bases, V lost 4 bases, and 6 bases had no gene match. From germline, CDR1 is SQVTM and CDR2 ANQGSEA. The CDR3 runs to 13 residues. CDR3 residues: CSVGARGPYEQYF. As DNA, the CDR3 is TGCAGCGTTGGAGCCAGGGGGCCTTACGAGCAGTACTTC.

This clonotype turned up a few times. V gene TRBV9 combines with J gene TRBJ2-1, with 8 bases fitting TRBD2. This CDR3 has 14 residues. Trimming cost V 3 bases and J 2 bases; bases outside gene matches: 1. Germline CDR1 and CDR2: SGDLS and YYNGEE. CDR3 sequence reads: CASSGSGTYNEQFF. The CDR3 region has the DNA TGTGCCAGCAGCGGTAGCGGGACCTACAATGAGCAGTTCTTC. The variable domain in full, completed from reference TRBV9 and TRBJ2-1, reads DSGVTQTPKHLITATGQRVTLRCSPRSGDLSVYWYQQSLDQGLQFLIQYYNGEERAKGNILERFSAQQFPDLHSELNLSSLELGDSALYFCASSGSGTYNEQFFGPGTRLTVL.

The V and J genes are TRBV10-3 and TRBJ2-7; 10 positions match TRBD2. Germline lookup yields CDR1 ENHRY and CDR2 SYGVKD. V lost 4 bases to trimming and J lost 6 bases; unmatched junction nucleotides: 0. This CDR3 has 12 residues. CDR3 DNA sequence: TGTGCCATCAGTGGGACTAGCGGCGAGCAGTACTTC. It codes for CAISGTSGEQYF.

This clonotype was recorded a few times. The V call is TRBV10-3, the J call TRBJ1-1; D unclear. The germline V and J ends were trimmed by 10 bases and 11 bases, with 14 bases remaining between them. The length of the CDR3 is 10 residues. Germline V gives CDR1 ENHRY, CDR2 SYGVKD. The CDR3 protein is CAKIQKGAFF. The CDR3 DNA is TGTGCCAAAATACAAAAAGGCGCTTTCTTT.

J is TRBJ1-5 and V is TRBV30, with D unclear. The CDR3 length is 13 residues. The V and J ends lost 0 bases and 5 bases respectively, with 8 bases between them. In germline, CDR1 is GTSNPN, CDR2 SVGIG (reference sequence). The CDR3 bases are TGTGCCTGGAGTGTAACAGATTATCAGCCCCAGCATTTT. It translates to CAWSVTDYQPQHF.

This clonotype has a handful of counts. The V gene is TRBV29-1, the J gene TRBJ2-3; D is uncertain. Germline CDR1 and CDR2: SQVTM and ANQGSEA. This CDR3 comprises 13 residues. V shed 0 bases and J shed 6 bases, with 10 bases lying between them. CDR3 region: CSVEEKGWDTQYF. As DNA, the CDR3 is TGCAGCGTTGAAGAAAAGGGATGGGATACGCAGTATTTT.

This clonotype was observed a few times. The genes are TRBV7-9 and TRBJ2-1; possibly TRBD1 for D (5 bases). Trimming removed 7 bases at V and 6 bases at J, with 22 bases between. This CDR3 is built from 16 residues. The germline V gene has CDR1 SEHNR and CDR2 FQNEAQ (reference sequence). Written as DNA, the CDR3 is TGTGCCAGCATCTCTACCCCGACAGTCTCCGGCAATGAGCAGTTCTTC. Translating it yields CASISTPTVSGNEQFF. Supplemented by reference TRBV7-9 and TRBJ2-1, the full variable domain reads DTGVSQNPRHKITKRGQNVTFRCDPISEHNRLYWYRQTLGQGPEFLTYFQNEAQLEKSRLLSDRFSAERPKGSFSTLEIQRTEQGDSAMYLCASISTPTVSGNEQFFGPGTRLTVL.

The DNA of the CDR3 is TGTGCCAGCTCACTGGGGACAGGGGGCGCGGGTGAGCAGTTCTTC. Translation gives CASSLGTGGAGEQFF. The chain uses TRBV18 and TRBJ2-1, with 12 bases that match TRBD1. Germline lookup yields CDR1 KGHSH and CDR2 LQKENI. The CDR3 is 15 residues long. Trimming at V came to 4 bases and at J to 9 bases, leaving 7 bases not matched to a gene.

This clonotype was picked up a small number of times. This sequence joins TRBV6-1 and TRBJ2-5, with D perhaps TRBD1 (6 bases). V gave up 8 bases and J gave up 1 base, with 14 bases separating them. The CDR3 consists of 14 residues. From germline, CDR1 is MNHNS and CDR2 SASEGT. The CDR3 DNA reads TGTGCCAGCCCAGGTGTGGGGGCCCAAGAGACCCAGTACTTC. This sequence encodes CASPGVGAQETQYF.

The rearrangement links TRBV7-2 to TRBJ1-6; D unclear. Germline V lookup: CDR1 SGHTA, CDR2 FQGNSA. The CDR3 has 15 amino acids. Trimming stripped 2 bases from V and 10 bases from J, with 15 bases between. This chain's CDR3 is CASSLRPDTSSPLHF. The CDR3 DNA reads as TGTGCCAGCAGCTTACGACCAGACACGAGCTCACCCCTCCACTTT.

This clonotype was detected only a few times. The rearrangement links TRBV20-1 to TRBJ2-1; 16 nucleotides agree with TRBD2. This CDR3 contains 14 residues. J lost 10 bases, V lost 4 bases, and 4 bases had no gene match. Per germline, CDR1 DFQATT and CDR2 SNEGSKA (reference sequence). The CDR3 reads CSATGTSGRGEQFF. The CDR3 DNA reads TGCAGTGCTACTGGGACTAGCGGGAGGGGGGAGCAGTTCTTC.

The CDR3 DNA reads TGTGCCAGCAGTCGGCCAGCAAATCAGCCCCAGCATTTT. As protein: CASSRPANQPQHF. The V and J genes are TRBV6-6 and TRBJ1-5; D not certain. CDR3 length: 13 residues. Germline values: CDR1 MNHNY, CDR2 SVGAGI (reference sequence). Trimming left V 5 bases short and J 4 bases short, with 9 bases between.

A few counts support this clonotype. The CDR3 bases are TGTGCCAGCAGCTTAGCGTACGGGACTAGCGGGAGGGCCCGCACAGATACGCAGTATTTT. This encodes CASSLAYGTSGRARTDTQYF. This chain joins TRBV7-8 and TRBJ2-3, with 16 positions matching TRBD2. This CDR3 spans 20 amino acids. The ends lost 0 bases at V and 1 base at J; junction bases unmatched: 7. Per the germline V gene, CDR1 is SGHVS and CDR2 is FQNEAQ. The variable domain in full, completed from reference TRBV7-8 and TRBJ2-3, reads GAGVSQSPRYKVAKRGQDVALRCDPISGHVSLFWYQQALGQGPEFLTYFQNEAQLDKSGLPSDRFFAERPEGSVSTLKIQRTQQEDSAVYLCASSLAYGTSGRARTDTQYFGPGTRLTVL.

V is TRBV20-1 and J is TRBJ2-1; tentative D call: TRBD1 (5 bases). Germline lookup yields CDR1 DFQATT and CDR2 SNEGSKA (reference sequence). V lost 0 bases, J lost 10 bases, and 10 bases lay in between. This CDR3 is built from 12 residues. CDR3 in amino acids: CSARDSGLEQFF. The CDR3 region has the DNA TGCAGTGCTAGAGATTCAGGGCTCGAGCAGTTCTTC.